This TCR beta chain was recovered during a study of blood T cells in healthy people across ages. This clonotype has just a few counts. The V gene end was trimmed by 2 bases and the J gene end by 2 bases; junction bases not matched to a gene: 2. Germline assignment: CDR1 MRHNA and CDR2 SNTAGT. The CDR3 covers 15 residues. The donors, healthy Caucasians from Russia, were aged about 6 to 95. With a J-beta primer mix and a sample-barcoded 5' primer, a second PCR ran about 7 to 11 cycles. In TCRdb, the 5' RACE reads were re-called with MiXCR into one record per CDR3 protein. The table records 1.5 million to 2 million distinct CDR3 sequences, around half of them present only once.

The sequenced sample consisted of blood. This chain connects TRBV6-4 to TRBJ2-3; TRBD2 agrees at 9 bases. This sequence originates from a woman aged 35 to 49 in good health. CDR3 sequence: CASSDGGGATDTQYF. The CDR3 DNA is TGTGCCAGCAGTGACGGCGGGGGGGCCACAGATACGCAGTATTTT.